The rows below give T cell receptor beta chains drawn from one sample of a study of cytomegalovirus exposure and HLA in healthy donors. Clones were read by immunoSEQ multiplex PCR, and TCRdb kept only the in-frame ones, dropping some. This sample has around 150,000 clones, with 55% to 70% found just once. The sample consisted of PBMCs. These TCRs come from a woman aged 60-75 years in good health and CMV-seropositive. Both conserved end residues are part of each CDR3.

V gene: TRBV10-3
J gene: TRBJ2-2
CDR3 length: 16
CDR3 protein: CAISSSGRVNTGELFF

V gene: TRBV28
J gene: TRBJ1-1
CDR3 length: 14
CDR3 protein: CASSFQIMNTEAFF

V gene: TRBV4-3
J gene: TRBJ2-7
CDR3 length: 15
CDR3 protein: CASSQGTSYSYEQYF

V gene: TRBV9
J gene: TRBJ2-7
CDR3 length: 16
CDR3 protein: CASSPGTSGDRYEQYF

V gene: TRBV4-1
J gene: TRBJ2-7
CDR3 length: 13
CDR3 protein: CASGSGQDQPSYF

V gene: TRBV18
J gene: TRBJ2-7
CDR3 length: 15
CDR3 protein: CASSPPAGGTYEQYF

V gene: TRBV12-5
J gene: TRBJ2-1
CDR3 length: 15
CDR3 protein: CASALVGSSYNEQFF

V gene: TRBV5-4
J gene: TRBJ2-7
CDR3 length: 16
CDR3 protein: CASSLGGVAGAYEQYF

V gene: TRBV7-9
J gene: TRBJ2-5
CDR3 length: 17
CDR3 protein: CASSTPWWGQGGETQYF

V gene: TRBV7-9
J gene: TRBJ1-2
CDR3 length: 17
CDR3 protein: CASSLDRSSGQTYGYTF

V gene: TRBV30
J gene: TRBJ1-1
CDR3 length: 13
CDR3 protein: CAWSPISNTEAFF

V gene: TRBV5-1
J gene: TRBJ2-7
CDR3 length: 14
CDR3 protein: CASSWGLAGGEQYF

V gene: TRBV5-8
J gene: TRBJ2-2
CDR3 length: 15
CDR3 protein: CASSLVLVYTGELFF

V gene: TRBV5-6
J gene: TRBJ2-7
CDR3 length: 12
CDR3 protein: CASSPGMYEQYF

V gene: TRBV23-1
J gene: TRBJ1-5
CDR3 length: 16
CDR3 protein: CAITRDRENSNQPQHF

V gene: TRBV27
J gene: TRBJ1-4
CDR3 length: 15
CDR3 protein: CASSWRGATNEKLFF

V gene: TRBV5-6
J gene: TRBJ1-1
CDR3 length: 15
CDR3 protein: CASSARTGVGERAFF

V gene: TRBV6-6
J gene: .
CDR3 length: 15
CDR3 protein: CASTSRTAHRYEQYF

V gene: TRBV27
J gene: TRBJ2-7
CDR3 length: 14
CDR3 protein: CASSSGTGSHEQYF

V gene: TRBV4-1
J gene: TRBJ1-2
CDR3 length: 16
CDR3 protein: CASSPRGDSRWGGYTF

V gene: TRBV5-6
J gene: TRBJ2-7
CDR3 length: 18
CDR3 protein: CASSLFGTGGDRGYEQYF

V gene: TRBV4-1
J gene: TRBJ2-5
CDR3 length: 16
CDR3 protein: CASSPGLAEAQETQYF

V gene: TRBV28
J gene: TRBJ2-5
CDR3 length: 16
CDR3 protein: CASTPGVTVGGETQYF

V gene: TRBV6-5
J gene: TRBJ2-7
CDR3 length: 13
CDR3 protein: CASRLAGDYEQYF

V gene: TRBV19
J gene: TRBJ2-2
CDR3 length: 14
CDR3 protein: CASSRQGDTGELFF

V gene: TRBV7-9
J gene: TRBJ2-1
CDR3 length: 15
CDR3 protein: CASSSGTGDYNEQFF

V gene: TRBV9
J gene: TRBJ1-6
CDR3 length: 14
CDR3 protein: CASSDSSYNSPLHF

V gene: TRBV2
J gene: TRBJ2-1
CDR3 length: 16
CDR3 protein: CAITNLAETTYNEQFF

V gene: TRBV11-3
J gene: TRBJ2-5
CDR3 length: 16
CDR3 protein: CASTPYIRQGRETQYF

V gene: TRBV6-1
J gene: TRBJ2-1
CDR3 length: 16
CDR3 protein: CASSDPGERAYNEQFF

V gene: TRBV28
J gene: TRBJ1-3
CDR3 length: 14
CDR3 protein: CASLDRGPGNTIYF

V gene: TRBV10-3
J gene: TRBJ2-1
CDR3 length: 20
CDR3 protein: CAIMPKTGNQRTSGSEEQFF

V gene: TRBV18
J gene: TRBJ2-7
CDR3 length: 18
CDR3 protein: CASSPPPQTTSGAYEQYF

V gene: TRBV6-6
J gene: TRBJ2-5
CDR3 length: 13
CDR3 protein: CASSSSVSLEQYF

V gene: TRBV6-6
J gene: TRBJ2-7
CDR3 length: 15
CDR3 protein: CASSFRDRDPYEQYF

V gene: TRBV27
J gene: TRBJ2-2
CDR3 length: 17
CDR3 protein: CASSKVKLAGDTGELFF

V gene: TRBV5-4
J gene: TRBJ2-5
CDR3 length: 15
CDR3 protein: CASSPTGTPQETQYF

V gene: TRBV15
J gene: TRBJ2-7
CDR3 length: 16
CDR3 protein: CATSEGSAVTSYEQYF

V gene: TRBV7-3
J gene: TRBJ2-3
CDR3 length: 15
CDR3 protein: CASSLHSGSTDTQYF

V gene: TRBV28
J gene: TRBJ1-5
CDR3 length: 16
CDR3 protein: CASSLVRGFSNQPQHF

V gene: TRBV28
J gene: TRBJ2-4
CDR3 length: 15
CDR3 protein: CASSLGGGRGNIQYF

V gene: TRBV4-1
J gene: TRBJ1-3
CDR3 length: 15
CDR3 protein: CASSPTTGPGNTIYF

V gene: TRBV4-3
J gene: TRBJ2-5
CDR3 length: 18
CDR3 protein: CASSQKIPTSGSGETQYF

V gene: TRBV14
J gene: TRBJ2-1
CDR3 length: 16
CDR3 protein: CASSQARLAGTGLRFF

V gene: TRBV27
J gene: TRBJ2-3
CDR3 length: 16
CDR3 protein: CASSFTLAGVGNTQYF

V gene: TRBV30
J gene: TRBJ2-7
CDR3 length: 14
CDR3 protein: CAWSDSGRGYEQYF

V gene: TRBV30
J gene: TRBJ1-5
CDR3 length: 15
CDR3 protein: CAWTRGLNSNQPQHF

V gene: TRBV29-1
J gene: TRBJ2-3
CDR3 length: 13
CDR3 protein: CSVDGLSSDTQYF

V gene: TRBV29-1
J gene: TRBJ2-1
CDR3 length: 12
CDR3 protein: CSALGRGNEQFF

V gene: TRBV7-3
J gene: TRBJ1-2
CDR3 length: 13
CDR3 protein: CASSFAGASGYTF

V gene: TRBV7-2
J gene: TRBJ2-7
CDR3 length: 14
CDR3 protein: CASSSLAEPYEQYF

V gene: TRBV19
J gene: TRBJ2-7
CDR3 length: 14
CDR3 protein: CASSMTGIAYEQYF

V gene: TRBV5-1
J gene: TRBJ2-7
CDR3 length: 15
CDR3 protein: CASSLTGTSSYEQYF

V gene: TRBV19
J gene: TRBJ1-3
CDR3 length: 14
CDR3 protein: CASSTNRVRNTIYF

V gene: TRBV7-3
J gene: TRBJ2-2
CDR3 length: 15
CDR3 protein: CASSLQPTGSGELFF

V gene: TRBV28
J gene: TRBJ2-4
CDR3 length: 15
CDR3 protein: CASSPAGGAENIQYF

V gene: TRBV19
J gene: TRBJ2-7
CDR3 length: 15
CDR3 protein: CASSRSLASSYEQYF

V gene: TRBV7-9
J gene: TRBJ2-1
CDR3 length: 13
CDR3 protein: CASSPKGGGEQFF

V gene: TRBV18
J gene: TRBJ2-1
CDR3 length: 16
CDR3 protein: CASSPYRASPNNEQFF